This T cell receptor beta chain came from a study of T cell repertoires in cytomegalovirus infection. Study background: Carrying CMV and the relevant HLA type showed in public TCR beta signatures.

TCRdb called the reads again in MiXCR, with one record for every CDR3 protein. The repertoire holds 150,000 or so distinct CDR3 sequences, with about 6.5% as singletons. The CDR3 consists of 13 residues. The V end was cut by 8 bases, the J end by 1 base, with 9 bases between. The germline V gene has CDR1 MDHEN and CDR2 SYDVKM. Broader study findings: HLA-C-restricted CMV-specific TCR beta clonotypes were dominant in the ex vivo response. Summed frequency of public TCR beta families distinguished CMV carriers with the relevant HLA.

This clonotype was seen repeatedly, ten times or more. The antigen remains unidentified. Material for sequencing was PBMCs. This chain uses TRBV28 with TRBJ1-5, with TRBD1 as a possible D gene (5 bases). The TCR originated in a human donor in good health (CMV status not recorded). Some clones in this sample may be carry-over from other donors' samples. This CDR3 is CASRRASNQPQHF. For the CDR3, the DNA is TGTGCCAGCCGCAGGGCAAGCAATCAGCCCCAGCATTTT.